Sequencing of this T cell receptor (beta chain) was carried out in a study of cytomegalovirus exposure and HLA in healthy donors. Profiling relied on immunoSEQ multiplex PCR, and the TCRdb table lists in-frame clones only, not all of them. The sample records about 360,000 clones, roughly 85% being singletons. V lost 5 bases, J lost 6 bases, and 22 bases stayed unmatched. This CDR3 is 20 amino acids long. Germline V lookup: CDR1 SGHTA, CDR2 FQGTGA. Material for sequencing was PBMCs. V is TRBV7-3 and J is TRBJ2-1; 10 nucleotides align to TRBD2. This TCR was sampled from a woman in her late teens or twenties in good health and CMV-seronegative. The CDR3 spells CASSRPGISGGPQRVNEQFF. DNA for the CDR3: TGTGCCAGCAGCCGCCCCGGGATTAGCGGGGGGCCCCAGCGTGTCAATGAGCAGTTCTTC.